This TCR beta chain was sequenced in a study of siplizumab effects on memory and regulatory T cells. Assay used: immunoSEQ multiplex PCR; TCRdb lists only in-frame clones, some missing. The sample has some 97,000 clones; 94% are singletons. V trimming: 5 bases; J trimming: 3 bases; junction bases outside the gene matches: 2. This CDR3 contains 14 residues. CDR1 is SNHLY and CDR2 is FYNNEI in the germline V gene. The clonotype originates from a human donor in good health. Material for sequencing was non-Treg CD4+ T cells sorted from blood. V is TRBV2 and J is TRBJ2-3; 10 nucleotides line up with TRBD1. The chain's CDR3 is CASSPDRGTDTQYF. CDR3 nucleotide sequence: TGTGCCAGCAGTCCGGACAGGGGGACAGATACGCAGTATTTT.